A selection of T cell receptor beta chains follows, all from one sample in a study of T cells in Graves' hyperthyroidism and ophthalmopathy. One entry per CDR3 protein, called by TCRdb with MiXCR from the multiplex PCR reads. The top ten hold about 53% of the sample, which has 300,000 to 400,000 distinct CDR3 sequences, about 20% seen once. The source material was blood. These receptors were taken from a woman aged 50 to 60 with Graves' hyperthyroidism. The CDR3 runs from the conserved cysteine through the conserved F or W. D genes are given only for firm matches. Rows give clone size only sometimes, using once, few, many, or a class for an expanded clone.

clone_size | d_call | j_call | v_call | cdr3_aa | cdr3_nt
many | TRBD2 | TRBJ2-1 | TRBV28 | CASSPGSGRGNEQFF | TGTGCCAGCAGTCCGGGTAGCGGGAGGGGGAATGAGCAGTTCTTC
- | - | TRBJ1-3 | TRBV9 | CASSVGGWRDTIYF | TGTGCCAGCAGCGTCGGTGGTTGGCGGGACACCATATATTTT
few | - | TRBJ1-2 | TRBV6-6 | CASSYKGDSGYTF | TGTGCCAGCAGTTACAAGGGGGACTCTGGCTACACCTTC
few | TRBD2 | TRBJ2-1 | TRBV9 | CASTAQGRLAGEVEQFF | TGTGCCAGCACCGCGCAAGGAAGACTAGCGGGAGAGGTTGAGCAGTTCTTC
- | - | TRBJ2-7 | TRBV4-2 | CASSQGYTETDEQYF | TGTGCCAGCAGCCAAGGATACACGGAGACGGACGAGCAGTACTTC
- | - | TRBJ1-2 | TRBV2 | CATTSGDGYTF | TGTGCCACAACCTCAGGGGATGGCTACACCTTC
- | TRBD1 | TRBJ1-5 | TRBV28 | CASRLLLGQGNQPQHF | TGTGCCAGCAGGCTCCTTCTCGGACAGGGCAATCAGCCCCAGCATTTT
many | TRBD1 | TRBJ2-5 | TRBV2 | CASSRTGGLETQYF | TGTGCCAGCAGTCGGACAGGGGGCCTGGAGACCCAGTACTTC
many | - | TRBJ1-5 | TRBV12-3/TRBV12-4 | CASNPGTFSNQPQHF | TGTGCCAGCAATCCCGGGACATTTAGCAATCAGCCCCAGCATTTT
few | - | TRBJ2-5 | TRBV10-1 | CASSAAQGETQYF | TGCGCCAGCAGTGCGGCACAGGGAGAGACCCAGTACTTC
once | - | TRBJ2-2 | TRBV19 | CASSEQINTGELFF | TGTGCCAGTAGTGAACAGATTAACACCGGGGAGCTGTTTTTT